This T cell receptor (beta chain) appears in the sequencing data of a study of cytomegalovirus exposure and HLA in healthy donors. Looking at the study overall: An early release of data contained roughly 90 million unique TCRs, which came from HLA-typed donors.

Trimming removed 4 bases from V and 2 bases from J, with 24 bases in between. The germline gives CDR1 MNHNS, CDR2 SASEGT. The CDR3 runs to 19 residues. Study-wide results and caveats: Despite most TCR sequences being rare, some public TCRs occurred in many donors. Specificity of a few CMV-associated chains for CMV antigens was verified in vitro.

60 Vbeta and 13 Jbeta primers were used in PCR. This table comes from immunoSEQ multiplex PCR, and its TCRdb copy is limited to in-frame clones, with some not included. Among around 250,000 clones listed, around 81% were seen once. Concerning this clone itself: Its matching antigen is unknown.

This clonotype was sampled from a woman aged 55 to 70 in good health and CMV-seropositive. The chain uses TRBV6-1 and TRBJ1-5; D gene ambiguous. Sequenced material: PBMCs. CDR3 amino acids: CASSGSPGFPLLGNQPQHF. CDR3 bases: TGTGCCAGCAGTGGATCCCCTGGTTTTCCTCTTTTAGGCAATCAGCCCCAGCATTTT.